What follows are 8 T cell receptor beta chains derived from one specimen sequenced in a study of beta chain features in type 1 diabetes. Expressed TCRB transcripts were sequenced because the entire RNA isolate underwent reverse transcription. Some clones are missing from TCRdb's copy, which holds only in-frame ones; the method was immunoSEQ multiplex PCR. The sample includes just over 450,000 clones, approximately 30% of them seen just once. Sample: naive CD4+ T cells from blood. The receptors come from a man between 18 and 35 years old in good health.

This clone occurred a few times. V usage is TRBV25-1 and J usage is TRBJ2-3; 7 nucleotides line up with TRBD2. CDR1 is MGHDK and CDR2 is SYGVNS in the germline V gene. V shed 4 bases, J shed 1 base, and the junction held 5 bases outside the gene matches. The length of the CDR3 is 15 residues. CDR3 sequence reads: CASSGTRRGTDTQYF. The CDR3 DNA sequence: TGTGCCAGCAGTGGGACTAGGCGCGGCACAGATACGCAGTATTTT.

The chain couples TRBV19 to TRBJ2-7; no clear D. The V gene lost 2 bases and the J gene lost 1 base, with 9 bases spanning the gap. Looked up from germline, CDR1 is LNHDA and CDR2 is SQIVND (reference sequence). The CDR3 spans 14 residues. The CDR3 region has the DNA TGTGCCAGTAGTATATCCCACGGATCCTACGAGCAGTACTTC. Translated, it gives CASSISHGSYEQYF.

The genes are TRBV7-3 and TRBJ1-1; 7 bases are a match to TRBD1. After removal of 5 bases from V and 4 bases from J, the junction contained 4 bases not matched to a gene. Germline CDR1 is SGHTA and CDR2 is FQGTGA. The CDR3 consists of 13 residues. CDR3 sequence: CASSPGTVTEAFF. CDR3 bases: TGTGCCAGCAGCCCCGGGACAGTCACTGAAGCTTTCTTT. The complete variable domain, with remaining parts taken from reference TRBV7-3 and TRBJ1-1, reads GAGVSQTPSNKVTEKGKYVELRCDPISGHTALYWYRQSLGQGPEFLIYFQGTGAADDSGLPNDRFFAVRPEGSVSTLKIQRTERGDSAVYLCASSPGTVTEAFFGQGTRLTVV.

This clone occurred a few times. CDR3 region: CASSGLPRGLNTGELFF. DNA for the CDR3: TGTGCCAGCAGTGGTCTCCCAAGGGGGCTGAACACCGGGGAGCTGTTTTTT. The chain has TRBV25-1 and TRBJ2-2, with 7 positions matching TRBD1. V lost 4 bases and J lost 1; bases outside the gene matches: 9. The V gene's germline CDR1 is MGHDK and CDR2 SYGVNS. The CDR3 runs 17 residues. The full variable domain, completed using reference TRBV25-1 and TRBJ2-2, is EADIYQTPRYLVIGTGKKITLECSQTMGHDKMYWYQQDPGMELHLIHYSYGVNSTEKGDLSSESTVSRIRTEHFPLTLESARPSHTSQYLCASSGLPRGLNTGELFFGEGSRLTVL.

This chain uses TRBV30 with TRBJ2-1; TRBD1 might be the D (6 bases). With 0 bases removed from V and 10 bases from J, the gap between germline ends came to 10 bases. The CDR3 is 12 residues long. Germline V lookup: CDR1 GTSNPN, CDR2 SVGIG (reference sequence). CDR3 region: CAWSVRQGEQFF. The CDR3 nucleotides are TGTGCCTGGAGTGTTAGGCAGGGGGAGCAGTTCTTC.

In this sample, this clone turned up a few times. This rearrangement joins TRBV30 to TRBJ1-3, with a weak D call TRBD1 (5 bases). This CDR3 is 15 amino acids long. Germline V CDR1 and CDR2: GTSNPN, SVGIG (reference sequence). V gave up 0 bases and J gave up 0 bases, with 9 bases separating them. CDR3 in DNA: TGTGCCTGGAGTGTACGACAGCGCTCTGGAAACACCATATATTTT. Translation gives CAWSVRQRSGNTIYF.

CDR3 residues: CASKSGLLIYEQYF. CDR3 sequence (DNA): TGCGCCAGCAAGTCGGGACTGCTGATCTACGAGCAGTACTTC. V gene TRBV10-2 combines with J gene TRBJ2-7, with D possibly being TRBD2 (6 bases). Germline CDR1 reads WSHSY; CDR2 reads SAAADI. The CDR3 runs to 14 residues. Deletions cut 7 bases from V and 3 bases from J, with 16 bases between.

V is TRBV19 and J is TRBJ1-5; D is unresolved. The CDR3 runs 15 residues. CDR1 is LNHDA, CDR2 SQIVND, per germline (reference sequence). V was cut by 4 bases and J by 2 bases, with 12 bases left in between. The CDR3 nucleotides read TGTGCCAGTAGTAATGCGGCAGTCGGCAATCAGCCCCAGCATTTT. Its protein product is CASSNAAVGNQPQHF.